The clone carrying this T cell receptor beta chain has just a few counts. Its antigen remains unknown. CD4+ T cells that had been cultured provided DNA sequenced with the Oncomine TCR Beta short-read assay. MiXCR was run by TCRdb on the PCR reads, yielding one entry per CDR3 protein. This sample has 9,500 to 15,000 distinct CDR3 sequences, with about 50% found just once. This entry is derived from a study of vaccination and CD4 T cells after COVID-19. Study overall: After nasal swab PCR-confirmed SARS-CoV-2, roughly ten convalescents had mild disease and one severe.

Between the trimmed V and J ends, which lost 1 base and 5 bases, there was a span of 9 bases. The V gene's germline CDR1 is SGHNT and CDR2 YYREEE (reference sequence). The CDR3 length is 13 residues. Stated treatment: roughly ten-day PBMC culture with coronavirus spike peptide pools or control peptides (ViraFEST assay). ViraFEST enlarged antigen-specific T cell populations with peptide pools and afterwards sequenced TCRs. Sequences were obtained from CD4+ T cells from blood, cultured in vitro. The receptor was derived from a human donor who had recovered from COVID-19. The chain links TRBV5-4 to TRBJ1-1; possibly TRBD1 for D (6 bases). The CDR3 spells CASSLTGWTEAFF. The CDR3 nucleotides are TGTGCCAGCAGCTTGACAGGGTGGACTGAAGCTTTCTTT.